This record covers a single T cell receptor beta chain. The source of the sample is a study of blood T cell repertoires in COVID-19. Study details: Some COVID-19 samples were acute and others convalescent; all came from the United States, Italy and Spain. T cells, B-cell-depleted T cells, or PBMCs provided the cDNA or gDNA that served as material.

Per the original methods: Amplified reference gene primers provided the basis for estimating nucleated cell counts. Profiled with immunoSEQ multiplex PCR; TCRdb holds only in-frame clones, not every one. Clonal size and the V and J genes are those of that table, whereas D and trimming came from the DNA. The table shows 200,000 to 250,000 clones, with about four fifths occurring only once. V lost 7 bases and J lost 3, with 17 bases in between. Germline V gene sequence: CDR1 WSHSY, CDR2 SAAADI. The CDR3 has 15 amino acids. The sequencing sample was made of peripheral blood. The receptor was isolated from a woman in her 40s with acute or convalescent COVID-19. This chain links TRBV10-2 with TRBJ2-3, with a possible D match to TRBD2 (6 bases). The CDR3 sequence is CASTNQGGSTDTQYF. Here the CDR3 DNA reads TGCGCCAGCACCAACCAGGGAGGTAGTACAGATACGCAGTATTTT.